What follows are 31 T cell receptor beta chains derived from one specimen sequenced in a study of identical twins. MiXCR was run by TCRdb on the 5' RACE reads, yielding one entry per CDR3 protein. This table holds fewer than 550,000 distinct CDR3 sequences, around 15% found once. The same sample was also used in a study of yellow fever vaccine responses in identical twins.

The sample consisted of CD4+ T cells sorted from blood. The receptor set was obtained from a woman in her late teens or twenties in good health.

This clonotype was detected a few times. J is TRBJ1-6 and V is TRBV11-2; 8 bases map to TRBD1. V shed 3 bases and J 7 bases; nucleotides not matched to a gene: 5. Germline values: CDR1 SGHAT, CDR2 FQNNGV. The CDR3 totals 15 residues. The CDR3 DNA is TGTGCCAGCAGCTTCACGCAGGGGGCGAATTCACCCCTCCACTTT. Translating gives CASSFTQGANSPLHF.

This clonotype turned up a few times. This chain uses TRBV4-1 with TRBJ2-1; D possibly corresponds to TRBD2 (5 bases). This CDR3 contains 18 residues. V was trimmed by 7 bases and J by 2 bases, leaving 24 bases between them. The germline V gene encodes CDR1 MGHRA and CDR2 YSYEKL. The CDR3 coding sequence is TGCGCCAGCACCCAGCCCGGGGTGAGTTGGTCGGCCTACAATGAGCAGTTCTTC. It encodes CASTQPGVSWSAYNEQFF.

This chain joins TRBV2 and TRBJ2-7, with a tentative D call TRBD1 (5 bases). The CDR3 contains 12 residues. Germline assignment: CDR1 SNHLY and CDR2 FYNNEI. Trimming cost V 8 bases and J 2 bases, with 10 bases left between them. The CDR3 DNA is TGTGCCAGCCAAGGGGAAACCTACGAGCAGTACGTC. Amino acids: CASQGETYEQYV.

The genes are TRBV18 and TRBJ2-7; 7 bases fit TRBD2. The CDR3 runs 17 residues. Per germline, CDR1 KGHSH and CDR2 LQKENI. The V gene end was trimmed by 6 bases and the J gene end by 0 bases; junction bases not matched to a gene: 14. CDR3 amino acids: CASSELARTISSYEQYF. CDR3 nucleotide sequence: TGTGCCAGCTCCGAACTAGCGAGGACAATCAGCTCCTACGAGCAGTACTTC.

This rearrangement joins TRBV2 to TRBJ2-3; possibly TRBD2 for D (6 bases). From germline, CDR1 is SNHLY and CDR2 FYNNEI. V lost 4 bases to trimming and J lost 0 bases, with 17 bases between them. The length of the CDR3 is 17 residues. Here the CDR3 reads CASSALRAGSSTDTQYF. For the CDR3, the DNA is TGTGCCAGCAGTGCCCTCCGCGCGGGGTCTAGCACAGATACGCAGTATTTT.

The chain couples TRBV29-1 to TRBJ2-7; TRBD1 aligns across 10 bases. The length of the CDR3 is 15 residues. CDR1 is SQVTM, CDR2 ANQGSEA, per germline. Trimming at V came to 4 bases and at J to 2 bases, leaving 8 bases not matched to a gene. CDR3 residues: CSVGGRQGATYEQYF. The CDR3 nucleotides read TGCAGCGTTGGGGGAAGACAGGGGGCAACCTACGAGCAGTACTTC.

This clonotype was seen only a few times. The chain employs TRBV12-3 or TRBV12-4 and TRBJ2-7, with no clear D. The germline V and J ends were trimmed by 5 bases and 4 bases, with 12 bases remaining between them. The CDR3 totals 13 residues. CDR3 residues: CASSPNEQYEQYV. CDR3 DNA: TGTGCCAGCAGTCCTAATGAACAGTACGAGCAGTACGTC.

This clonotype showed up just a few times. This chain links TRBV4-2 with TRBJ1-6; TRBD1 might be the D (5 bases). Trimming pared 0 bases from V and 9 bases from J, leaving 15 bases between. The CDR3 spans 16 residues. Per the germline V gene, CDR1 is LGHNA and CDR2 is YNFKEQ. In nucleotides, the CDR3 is TGTGCCAGCAGCCAAGATCGGCAGGGAAAAACTTCACCCCTCCACTTT. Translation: CASSQDRQGKTSPLHF.

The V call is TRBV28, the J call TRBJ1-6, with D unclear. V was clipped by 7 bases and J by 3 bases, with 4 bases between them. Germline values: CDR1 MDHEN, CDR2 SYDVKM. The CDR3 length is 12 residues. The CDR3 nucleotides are TGTGCCAGCAAAGTCTATAATTCACCCCTCCACTTT. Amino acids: CASKVYNSPLHF.

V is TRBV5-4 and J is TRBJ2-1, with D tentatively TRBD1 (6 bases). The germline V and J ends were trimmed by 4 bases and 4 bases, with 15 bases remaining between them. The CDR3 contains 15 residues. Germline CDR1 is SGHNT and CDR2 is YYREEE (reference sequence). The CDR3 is CASSPNLDRYNEQFF. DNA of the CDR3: TGTGCCAGCAGCCCAAATCTCGACAGGTACAATGAGCAGTTCTTC.

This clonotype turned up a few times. CDR3 protein: CASSSRQGPNEQFF. DNA for the CDR3: TGTGCCAGCAGCTCCAGACAGGGCCCCAATGAGCAGTTCTTC. The chain has TRBV7-2 and TRBJ2-1, with 7 bases fitting TRBD1. The CDR3 spans 14 residues. V was clipped by 4 bases and J by 6 bases; unmatched bases: 6. CDR1 is SGHTA and CDR2 is FQGNSA in the germline V gene.

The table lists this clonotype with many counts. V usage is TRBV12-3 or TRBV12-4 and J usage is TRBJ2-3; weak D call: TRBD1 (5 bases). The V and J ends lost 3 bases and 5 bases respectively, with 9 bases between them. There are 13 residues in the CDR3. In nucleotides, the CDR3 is TGTGCCAGCAGTTTTAGCAGGGTAGATACGCAGTATTTT. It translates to CASSFSRVDTQYF.

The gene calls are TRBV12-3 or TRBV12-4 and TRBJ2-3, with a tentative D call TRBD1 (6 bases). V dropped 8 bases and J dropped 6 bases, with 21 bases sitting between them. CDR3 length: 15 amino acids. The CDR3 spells CASGQWGAGADTQYF. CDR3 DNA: TGTGCCAGCGGCCAGTGGGGAGCAGGGGCCGATACGCAGTATTTT.

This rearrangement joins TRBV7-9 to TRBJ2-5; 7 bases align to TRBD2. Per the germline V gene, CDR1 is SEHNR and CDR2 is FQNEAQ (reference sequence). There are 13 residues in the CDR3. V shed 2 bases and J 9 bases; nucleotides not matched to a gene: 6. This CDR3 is CASSLKGGPAQYF. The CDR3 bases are TGTGCCAGCAGCTTAAAGGGAGGGCCTGCCCAGTACTTC.

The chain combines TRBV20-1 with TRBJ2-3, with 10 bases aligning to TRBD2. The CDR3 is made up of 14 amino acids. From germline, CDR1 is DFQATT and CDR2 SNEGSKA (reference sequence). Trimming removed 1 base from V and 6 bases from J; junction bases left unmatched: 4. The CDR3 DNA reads TGCAGTGCTAGAGTAGCGGGAGGACACGATACGCAGTATTTT. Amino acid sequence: CSARVAGGHDTQYF.

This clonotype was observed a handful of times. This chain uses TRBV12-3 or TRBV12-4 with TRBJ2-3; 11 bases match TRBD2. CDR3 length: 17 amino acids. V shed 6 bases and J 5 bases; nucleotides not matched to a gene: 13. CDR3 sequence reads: CASRKSTSGSSGDTQYF. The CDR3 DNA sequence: TGTGCCAGCAGAAAAAGCACTAGCGGGAGTTCGGGAGATACGCAGTATTTT.

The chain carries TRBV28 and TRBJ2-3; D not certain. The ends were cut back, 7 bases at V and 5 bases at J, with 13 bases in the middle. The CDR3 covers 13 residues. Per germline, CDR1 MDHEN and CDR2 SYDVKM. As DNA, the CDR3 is TGTGCCAGCAATCGGGTCATGGGAGATACGCAGTATTTT. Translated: CASNRVMGDTQYF.

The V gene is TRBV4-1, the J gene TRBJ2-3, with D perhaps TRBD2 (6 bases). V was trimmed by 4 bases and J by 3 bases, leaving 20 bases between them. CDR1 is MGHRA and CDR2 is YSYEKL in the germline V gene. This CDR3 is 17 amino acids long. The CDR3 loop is CASSPYPGGSRTDTQYF. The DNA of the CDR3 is TGCGCCAGCAGCCCCTATCCAGGAGGGAGCAGGACAGATACGCAGTATTTT.

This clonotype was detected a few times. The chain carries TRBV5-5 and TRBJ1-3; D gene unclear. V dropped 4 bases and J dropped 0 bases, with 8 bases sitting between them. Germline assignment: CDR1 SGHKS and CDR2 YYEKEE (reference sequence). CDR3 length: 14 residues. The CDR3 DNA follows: TGTGCCAGCAGCGCGAGTTACTCTGGAAACACCATATATTTT. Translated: CASSASYSGNTIYF.

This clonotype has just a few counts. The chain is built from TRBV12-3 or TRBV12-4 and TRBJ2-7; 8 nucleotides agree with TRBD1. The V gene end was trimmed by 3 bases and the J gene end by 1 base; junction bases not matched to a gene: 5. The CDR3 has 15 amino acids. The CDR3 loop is CASSFPRTGSYEQYF. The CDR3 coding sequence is TGTGCCAGCAGTTTTCCCCGGACAGGGTCCTACGAGCAGTACTTC.

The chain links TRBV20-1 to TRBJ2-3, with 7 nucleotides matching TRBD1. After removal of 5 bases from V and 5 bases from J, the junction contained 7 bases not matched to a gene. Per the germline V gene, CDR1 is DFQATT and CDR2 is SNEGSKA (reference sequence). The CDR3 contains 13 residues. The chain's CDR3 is CSAPGQWVDTQYF. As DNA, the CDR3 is TGCAGTGCTCCGGGACAGTGGGTAGATACGCAGTATTTT.

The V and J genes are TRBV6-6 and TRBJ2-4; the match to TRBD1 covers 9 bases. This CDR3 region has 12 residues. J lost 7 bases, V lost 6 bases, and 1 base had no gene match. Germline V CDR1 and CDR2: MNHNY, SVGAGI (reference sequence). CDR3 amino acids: CASSDRGNIQYF. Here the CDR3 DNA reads TGTGCCAGCAGCGACAGGGGGAACATTCAGTACTTC.

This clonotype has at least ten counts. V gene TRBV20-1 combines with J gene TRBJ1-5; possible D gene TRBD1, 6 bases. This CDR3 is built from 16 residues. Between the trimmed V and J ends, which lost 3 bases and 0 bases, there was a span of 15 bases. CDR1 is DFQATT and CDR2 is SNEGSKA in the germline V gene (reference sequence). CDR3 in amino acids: CSASMGASISNQPQHF. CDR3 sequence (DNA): TGCAGTGCTAGTATGGGGGCCAGCATTAGCAATCAGCCCCAGCATTTT.

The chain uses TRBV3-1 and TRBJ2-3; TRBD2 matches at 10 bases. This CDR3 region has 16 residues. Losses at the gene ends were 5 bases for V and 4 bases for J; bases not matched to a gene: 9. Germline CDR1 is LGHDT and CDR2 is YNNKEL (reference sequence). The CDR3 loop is CASSYPRTSGADTQYF. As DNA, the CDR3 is TGTGCCAGCAGCTACCCCAGGACTAGCGGCGCAGATACGCAGTATTTT.

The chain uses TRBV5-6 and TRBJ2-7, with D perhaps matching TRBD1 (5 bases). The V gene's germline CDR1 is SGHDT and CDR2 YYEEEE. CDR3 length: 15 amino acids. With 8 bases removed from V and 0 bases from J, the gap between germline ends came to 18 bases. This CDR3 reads CARGVGLLSSYEQYF. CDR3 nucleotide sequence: TGTGCCAGGGGCGTGGGGCTCCTCAGCTCCTACGAGCAGTACTTC.

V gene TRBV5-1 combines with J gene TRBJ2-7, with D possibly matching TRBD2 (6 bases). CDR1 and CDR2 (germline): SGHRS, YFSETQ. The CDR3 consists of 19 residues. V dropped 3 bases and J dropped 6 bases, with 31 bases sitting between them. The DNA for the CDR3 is TGCGCCAGCAGCTGGAAAACTTCGACCACAACTAGCCCATCGGGCGAGCAGTACTTC. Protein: CASSWKTSTTTSPSGEQYF.

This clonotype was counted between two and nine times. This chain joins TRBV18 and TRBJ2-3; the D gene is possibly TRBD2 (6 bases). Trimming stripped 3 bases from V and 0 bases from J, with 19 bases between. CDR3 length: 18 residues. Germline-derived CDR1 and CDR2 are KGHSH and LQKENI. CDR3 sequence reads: CASSPQRAVIGSTDTQYF. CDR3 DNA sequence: TGTGCCAGCTCACCGCAGCGGGCGGTGATCGGTAGCACAGATACGCAGTATTTT.

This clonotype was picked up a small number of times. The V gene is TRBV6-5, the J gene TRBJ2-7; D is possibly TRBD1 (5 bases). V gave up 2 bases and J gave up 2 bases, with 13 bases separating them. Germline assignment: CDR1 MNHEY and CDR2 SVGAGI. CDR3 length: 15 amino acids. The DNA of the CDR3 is TGTGCCAGCAGTTACCCCCCGACCAGGGCCTACGAGCAGTACTTC. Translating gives CASSYPPTRAYEQYF.

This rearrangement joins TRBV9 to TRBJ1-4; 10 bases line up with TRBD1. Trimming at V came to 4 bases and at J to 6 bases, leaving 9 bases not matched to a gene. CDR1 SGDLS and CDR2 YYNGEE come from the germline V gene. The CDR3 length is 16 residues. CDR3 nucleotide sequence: TGTGCCAGCAGCCACCGGGACAGGGGTGGAGATGAAAAACTGTTTTTT. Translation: CASSHRDRGGDEKLFF.

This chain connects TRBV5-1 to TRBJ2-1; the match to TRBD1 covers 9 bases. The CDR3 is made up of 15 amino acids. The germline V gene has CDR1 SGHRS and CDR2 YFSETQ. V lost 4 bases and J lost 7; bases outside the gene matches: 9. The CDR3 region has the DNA TGCGCCAGCAGCCCGGTTTTGGACAGGGGTAATGAGCAGTTCTTC. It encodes CASSPVLDRGNEQFF.

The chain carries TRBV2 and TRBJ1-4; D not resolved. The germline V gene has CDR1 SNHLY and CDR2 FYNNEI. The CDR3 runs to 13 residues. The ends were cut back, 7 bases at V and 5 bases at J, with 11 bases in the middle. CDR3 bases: TGTGCCAGCATACCATCGCGAAATGAAAAACTGTTTTTT. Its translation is CASIPSRNEKLFF. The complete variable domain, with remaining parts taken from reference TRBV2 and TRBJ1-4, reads EPEVTQTPSHQVTQMGQEVILRCVPISNHLYFYWYRQILGQKVEFLVSFYNNEISEKSEIFDDQFSVERPDGSNFTLKIRSTKLEDSAMYFCASIPSRNEKLFFGSGTQLSVL.